The rows below give T cell receptor beta chains drawn from one sample of a study of shared clonotypes between healthy human individuals. Data came from immunoSEQ multiplex PCR; TCRdb stores just in-frame clones and leaves some out. The data hold approximately 530,000 clones, with around 96% observed a single time. Sequencing was carried out using naive CD4+ T cells sorted from blood. The receptors were sampled from a woman aged 30 to 39 in good health. Both conserved end residues are part of each CDR3. Each record gives: J gene, D gene, V gene, clone size, CDR3 DNA, CDR3 protein. The D gene is left open where the match is weak. Size values are once, few and many counts, or a class for expanded clones, and some rows have none.

>TRBJ1-1|NA|TRBV6-5|NA
TGTGCCAGCAGTTACCAGGGGAACACTGAAGCTTTCTTT
CASSYQGNTEAFF
>TRBJ1-4|TRBD1|TRBV4-1|NA
TGCGCCAGCAGCCAGGCCCCCGGGACAGGGGGAAAAAAACTGTTTTTT
CASSQAPGTGGKKLFF
>TRBJ1-4|NA|TRBV29-1|NA
TGCAGCGTTGAAGATCCCACGTGGGAAAAACTGTTTTTT
CSVEDPTWEKLFF
>TRBJ1-1|NA|TRBV10-2|NA
TGCGCCAGCAGTGACAGGGTCCTGACTGAAGCTTTCTTT
CASSDRVLTEAFF
>TRBJ2-5|NA|TRBV29-1|NA
TGCAGCGTTGGAGAGACCCAGTACTTC
CSVGETQYF
>TRBJ1-3|TRBD1|TRBV5-1|NA
TGCGCCAGCAGCTTACCCGACAGGGTTGGAAACACCATATATTTT
CASSLPDRVGNTIYF
>TRBJ2-3|NA|TRBV4-1|NA
TGCGCCAGCAGCCTAATGGACAGTCCGACCACAGATACGCAGTATTTT
CASSLMDSPTTDTQYF
>TRBJ2-2|NA|TRBV6-1|NA
TGTGCCAGCAGTGAAGCGCTTCGGGGAAATCTCGGGGAGCTGTTTTTT
CASSEALRGNLGELFF
>TRBJ2-5|NA|TRBV20-1|once
TGCAGTGCTAGCGCCGGCTTGGCCCAGTACTTC
CSASAGLAQYF
>TRBJ2-7|TRBD1|TRBV30|NA
TGTGCCTGGAGTGGTCAGGGGGTCTACGAGCAGTACTTC
CAWSGQGVYEQYF
>TRBJ2-3|TRBD2|TRBV2|NA
TGTGCCAGCCTGGCGATGCGGGAGTCAGATACGCAGTATTTT
CASLAMRESDTQYF
>TRBJ2-1|NA|TRBV7-2|NA
TGTGCCAGCAGCTTAGCCGGGAGTATGGTAAATGAGCAGTTCTTC
CASSLAGSMVNEQFF
>TRBJ1-2|NA|TRBV5-4|NA
TGTGCCAGCAGCCAGGGATCGGACTATGGCTACACCTTC
CASSQGSDYGYTF
>TRBJ1-1|NA|TRBV2|NA
TGTGCCAGCAGCTTAAACAGGGTAATAGCTTTCTTT
CASSLNRVIAFF
>TRBJ1-2|NA|TRBV11-2|NA
TGTGCCAGCAGCTTGGACTATGGCTACACCTTC
CASSLDYGYTF
>TRBJ1-1|TRBD1|TRBV6-5|NA
TGTGCCAGCAGTTCTGAACAGGGGGAATGGGCTTTCTTT
CASSSEQGEWAFF
>TRBJ2-1|NA|TRBV18|NA
TGTGCCAGCTCCCCGGCGAATGAGCAGTTCTTC
CASSPANEQFF
>TRBJ1-4|NA|TRBV19|once
TGTGCCAGTAGTATAACGGGTGATAATGAAAAACTGTTTTTT
CASSITGDNEKLFF
>TRBJ2-1|TRBD2|TRBV11-3|NA
TGTGCCAGCAGCAACCGGACTAGCGGGGACGATGAGCAGTTCTTC
CASSNRTSGDDEQFF
>TRBJ2-2|NA|TRBV14|once
TGTGCCAGCAGCGGGGGCAGGGAGCTGTTTTTT
CASSGGRELFF
>TRBJ2-3|NA|TRBV29-1|NA
TGCAGCGGAGGGACGCAAGGGACAGATACGCAGTATTTT
CSGGTQGTDTQYF
>TRBJ2-3|NA|TRBV5-1|NA
TGCGCCAGCAGCTTGGTTCTGGGGGCCCCAGATACGCAGTATTTT
CASSLVLGAPDTQYF
>TRBJ1-2|NA|TRBV5-1|NA
TGCGCCAGCAGCTCCTCAGCGGGAGAACGCGGCTACACCTTC
CASSSSAGERGYTF
>TRBJ2-7|TRBD2|TRBV2|NA
TGTGCCAGCAGCGTTTCCGGGAGGGGAGGTGGCGAGCAGTACTTC
CASSVSGRGGGEQYF
>TRBJ1-2|NA|TRBV5-4|NA
TGTGCCAGCAGCTTGGGTCAGGGAGGGTCTAACTATGGCTACACCTTC
CASSLGQGGSNYGYTF
>TRBJ1-3|NA|TRBV19|NA
TGTGCCAGTAGTATCGGGACACGACCTGTCGGAAACACCATATATTTT
CASSIGTRPVGNTIYF
>TRBJ2-7|TRBD2|TRBV7-9|once
TGTGCCAGCAGCATGCAAGGACTCCTAGCGGGAGTTGGCTACGAGCAGTACTTC
CASSMQGLLAGVGYEQYF
>TRBJ2-7|TRBD1|TRBV18|NA
TGTGCCAGCTCACCGGGTGGGGACAGGCAATACGAGCAGTACTTC
CASSPGGDRQYEQYF
>TRBJ2-3|NA|TRBV28|NA
TGTGCCAGCAGCCCTGCTTATAGAGACCCCACAGATACGCAGTATTTT
CASSPAYRDPTDTQYF
>TRBJ2-1|NA|TRBV5-4|NA
TGTGCCAGCAGCTTGACGCTGTGGGACTCCGGGTCCTACAATGAGCAGTTCTTC
CASSLTLWDSGSYNEQFF
>TRBJ2-1|NA|TRBV10-3|NA
TGTGCCATCAGTCCCGCAGGGGAGGGTGAGCAGTTCTTC
CAISPAGEGEQFF
>TRBJ1-3|NA|TRBV18|NA
TGTGCCAGCTCACCGGAGGGGGTCTTTGGAAACACCATATATTTT
CASSPEGVFGNTIYF
>TRBJ1-3|TRBD1|TRBV28|NA
TGTGCCAGCAAAACTCCGGACAGGGCCTCTGGAAACACCATATATTTT
CASKTPDRASGNTIYF
>TRBJ1-5|TRBD1|TRBV7-2|NA
TGTGCCAGCAGCCCCAACAGGGGGCTAGGCAATCAGCCCCAGCATTTT
CASSPNRGLGNQPQHF
>TRBJ2-5|NA|TRBV11-2|NA
TGTGCCAGCAGCTTAGTCCGGGCGATTCAAGAGACCCAGTACTTC
CASSLVRAIQETQYF
>TRBJ2-1|NA|TRBV5-4|NA
TGTGCCAGCAGCCTGGATACGGGCGGTGAGCAGTTCTTC
CASSLDTGGEQFF
>TRBJ1-5|NA|TRBV6-5|few
TGTGCCAGCAGTTACAACATCGATCAGCCCCAGCATTTT
CASSYNIDQPQHF
>TRBJ1-5|TRBD1|TRBV28|NA
TGTGCCAGCATCCGACAGGGGTGGGGACAGCCCCAGCATTTT
CASIRQGWGQPQHF
>TRBJ1-3|NA|TRBV7-9|NA
TGTGCCAGCAGCTTCACCGGGACTGGAAACACCATATATTTT
CASSFTGTGNTIYF
>TRBJ2-7|TRBD1|TRBV28|NA
TGTGCCAGCAGTTTTACGACAGGGACCTACGAGCAGTACTTC
CASSFTTGTYEQYF
>TRBJ2-7|TRBD2|TRBV29-1|NA
TGCAGCGTTAAGGGGCTAGCGGGAGTGGGTTCCTACGAGCAGTACTTC
CSVKGLAGVGSYEQYF
>TRBJ2-2|NA|TRBV2|NA
TGTGCCAGCAGAGCACACAACACCGGGGAGCTGTTTTTT
CASRAHNTGELFF
>TRBJ2-2|NA|TRBV6-4|NA
TGTGCCAGCAGTGACTCTGGTAGCGGACACACCGGGGAGCTGTTTTTT
CASSDSGSGHTGELFF
>TRBJ1-2|NA|TRBV6-5|NA
TGTGCCAGCAGGACCGACCCTAACTATGGCTACACCTTC
CASRTDPNYGYTF